The 23 T cell receptor beta chains below were found in one sample sequenced in a study of cytomegalovirus exposure and HLA in healthy donors. In the PCR, 60 Vbeta and 13 Jbeta primers were used. The table came from immunoSEQ multiplex PCR; TCRdb's copy has only in-frame clones and leaves some out. The sample lists 95,000 to 110,000 clones; almost 80% were seen once. The material sequenced was PBMCs. The receptors originated from a man aged 55 to 70 in good health and CMV-seropositive.

This chain joins TRBV9 and TRBJ1-2, with 9 positions matching TRBD1. CDR1 and CDR2 from the germline V gene are SGDLS and YYNGEE. After removal of 0 bases from V and 4 bases from J, the junction contained 4 bases not matched to a gene. The CDR3 runs 15 residues. As DNA, the CDR3 is TGTGCCAGCAGCGTAGCGGGACAGGGTGGCTATGGCTACACCTTC. As protein: CASSVAGQGGYGYTF. Together with reference TRBV9 and TRBJ1-2, the CDR3 gives the full variable domain: DSGVTQTPKHLITATGQRVTLRCSPRSGDLSVYWYQQSLDQGLQFLIQYYNGEERAKGNILERFSAQQFPDLHSELNLSSLELGDSALYFCASSVAGQGGYGYTFGSGTRLTVV.

The J gene is TRBJ2-1, the V gene TRBV10-1, with TRBD2 matching over 9 bases. Germline V lookup: CDR1 WNHNN, CDR2 SYGVQD (reference sequence). The CDR3 consists of 16 residues. With V trimmed by 0 bases and J by 5 bases, 5 bases remained unmatched. The DNA for the CDR3 is TGCGCCAGCAGTGAGTCAATGGCGGGGGGGCACAATGAGCAGTTCTTC. Protein: CASSESMAGGHNEQFF.

This clone was seen a few times. The V gene is TRBV9, the J gene TRBJ2-5; the match to TRBD2 covers 7 bases. The CDR3 contains 15 residues. V was clipped by 0 bases and J by 1 base; unmatched bases: 3. Germline V gives CDR1 SGDLS, CDR2 YYNGEE. For the CDR3, the DNA is TGTGCCAGCAGCGTAGGGAGCGGGGTCCAAGAGACCCAGTACTTC. Residues: CASSVGSGVQETQYF.

V is TRBV5-6 and J is TRBJ2-3, with 7 bases lining up with TRBD2. V lost 5 bases, J lost 8 bases, and 14 bases stayed unmatched. The CDR3 has 15 residues. Germline-derived CDR1 and CDR2 are SGHDT and YYEEEE. In DNA form, the CDR3 reads TGTGCCAGCAGTTCCCGGAGGACTAGTCGGGGTACGCAGTATTTT. Amino acid sequence: CASSSRRTSRGTQYF.

The rearrangement links TRBV7-2 to TRBJ2-1; TRBD1 matches 10 bases. V gave up 5 bases and J gave up 8 bases; unmatched junction bases: 9. The germline gives CDR1 SGHTA, CDR2 FQGNSA. This CDR3 comprises 15 residues. CDR3 in amino acids: CASSPDRGRGDEQFF. The CDR3 coding sequence is TGTGCCAGCAGCCCTGACAGGGGGCGGGGTGATGAGCAGTTCTTC.

This chain connects TRBV18 to TRBJ1-1; no clear D. The CDR3 extends over 15 amino acids. The germline V and J ends were trimmed by 4 bases and 3 bases, with 15 bases remaining between them. CDR1 and CDR2 from the germline V gene are KGHSH and LQKENI. The CDR3 loop reads CASSQRTTGDTEAFF. The CDR3 coding sequence is TGTGCCAGCTCACAGCGCACAACCGGGGACACTGAAGCTTTCTTT.

The rearrangement links TRBV10-3 to TRBJ2-1; the match to TRBD1 covers 10 bases. V lost 6 bases, J lost 7 bases, and 6 bases stayed unmatched. CDR3 length equals 14 residues. From germline, CDR1 is ENHRY and CDR2 SYGVKD. CDR3 residues: CAIRPDRGKNEQFF. For the CDR3, the DNA is TGTGCCATCAGACCGGACAGGGGGAAGAATGAGCAGTTCTTC.

The gene calls are TRBV19 and TRBJ1-5; 7 positions match TRBD1. CDR3 length equals 13 residues. The V gene end was trimmed by 9 bases and the J gene end by 2 bases; junction bases not matched to a gene: 4. CDR1 and CDR2 from the germline V gene are LNHDA and SQIVND (reference sequence). CDR3 protein: CASDRVGNQPQHF. For the CDR3, the DNA is TGTGCCAGCGACAGGGTTGGCAATCAGCCCCAGCATTTT.

This clone was observed a few times. This sequence joins TRBV4-1 and TRBJ2-1; 10 bases match TRBD2. V lost 1 base, J lost 7 bases, and 10 bases stayed unmatched. This CDR3 spans 17 amino acids. Germline V gene sequence: CDR1 MGHRA, CDR2 YSYEKL. The CDR3 DNA sequence: TGCGCCAGCAGCCAAGGGTCAGCGGGGGGGCCAGGGAATGAGCAGTTCTTC. It is translated as CASSQGSAGGPGNEQFF.

The chain joins TRBV28 to TRBJ2-7, with 9 bases aligning to TRBD1. The germline V gene encodes CDR1 MDHEN and CDR2 SYDVKM. CDR3 length equals 14 residues. Unmatched junction bases numbered 6, after V lost 5 bases and J lost 4 bases. In DNA, the CDR3 is TGTGCCAGCAGTGGCAACAGGGGGCAATACGAGCAGTACTTC. It translates to CASSGNRGQYEQYF. The full variable domain, its missing parts supplied by reference TRBV28 and TRBJ2-7, is DVKVTQSSRYLVKRTGEKVFLECVQDMDHENMFWYRQDPGLGLRLIYFSYDVKMKEKGDIPEGYSVSREKKERFSLILESASTNQTSMYLCASSGNRGQYEQYFGPGTRLTVT.

The rearrangement links TRBV2 to TRBJ2-5, with D unclear. This CDR3 spans 12 amino acids. V lost 4 bases and J lost 4, with 7 bases in between. CDR1 is SNHLY, CDR2 FYNNEI, per germline. The CDR3 here is CASSGSGETQYF. As DNA, the CDR3 is TGTGCCAGCAGTGGATCGGGAGAGACCCAGTACTTC.

This clone showed up just once. This chain joins TRBV27 and TRBJ1-1, with D possibly being TRBD1 (6 bases). The V and J ends lost 8 bases and 1 base respectively, with 17 bases between them. The CDR3 sequence is 15 residues long. Germline-derived CDR1 and CDR2 are MNHEY and SMNVEV (reference sequence). For the CDR3, the DNA is TGTGCCAGCGCCCTGAGGGGGGGCGGGAACACTGAAGCTTTCTTT. This sequence encodes CASALRGGGNTEAFF.

This sequence joins TRBV29-1 and TRBJ2-2; tentative D call: TRBD1 (5 bases). Germline V gene data show CDR1 as SQVTM and CDR2 as ANQGSEA. The CDR3 has 12 residues. V lost 8 bases to trimming and J lost 5 bases, with 12 bases between them. CDR3 nucleotide sequence: TGCAGCCTTGCAGGGCATACCGGGGAGCTGTTTTTT. Its protein product is CSLAGHTGELFF.

The chain recombines TRBV5-1 with TRBJ2-6; 7 nucleotides agree with TRBD1. CDR1 is SGHRS, CDR2 YFSETQ, per germline. The CDR3 has 15 residues. Trimming removed 7 bases from V and 4 bases from J; junction bases left unmatched: 8. The CDR3 DNA is TGCGCCAGCTCCTGGACAGGTTACGGGGCCAACGTCCTGACTTTC. This translates into CASSWTGYGANVLTF.

The V gene is TRBV5-1, the J gene TRBJ1-2, with a possible D match to TRBD1 (5 bases). The ends were cut back, 4 bases at V and 3 bases at J, with 10 bases in the middle. Germline assignment: CDR1 SGHRS and CDR2 YFSETQ. The CDR3 spans 13 residues. The CDR3 DNA sequence: TGCGCCAGCAGCGGCGGGACGGACTATGGCTACACCTTC. Its translation is CASSGGTDYGYTF.

The chain uses TRBV27 and TRBJ1-1; D gene unclear. The V gene lost 8 bases and the J gene lost 1 base, with 14 bases spanning the gap. CDR1 is MNHEY and CDR2 is SMNVEV in the germline V gene (reference sequence). The CDR3 covers 14 residues. CDR3 amino acids: CASRVLPGNTEAFF. In DNA, the CDR3 is TGTGCCAGCCGCGTCTTGCCGGGGAACACTGAAGCTTTCTTT.

The chain is built from TRBV28 and TRBJ1-4; 7 nucleotides align to TRBD1. J lost 7 bases, V lost 5 bases, and 7 bases had no gene match. Germline V CDR1 and CDR2: MDHEN, SYDVKM. The CDR3 covers 14 residues. The CDR3 here is CASSQDRRGEKLFF. Here the CDR3 DNA reads TGTGCCAGCAGTCAGGACAGGCGGGGTGAAAAACTGTTTTTT.

CDR3 bases: TGTGCCAGCAGCCAGGACAGCCAAGAGACCCAGTACTTC. It encodes CASSQDSQETQYF. V usage is TRBV11-1 and J usage is TRBJ2-5, with D possibly being TRBD1 (6 bases). V was shortened by 5 bases and J by 1 base, with 8 bases between the two germline ends. The CDR3 has 13 residues. In germline, CDR1 is SGHAT, CDR2 FQDESV (reference sequence). The entire variable domain, with the rest obtained from reference TRBV11-1 and TRBJ2-5, is as follows: EAEVAQSPRYKITEKSQAVAFWCDPISGHATLYWYRQILGQGPELLVQFQDESVVDDSQLPKDRFSAERLKGVDSTLKIQPAELGDSAMYLCASSQDSQETQYFGPGTRLLVL.

The V and J genes are TRBV27 and TRBJ2-1; TRBD1 is a possible D gene (7 bases). With 2 bases removed from V and 3 bases from J, the gap between germline ends came to 14 bases. The germline V gene encodes CDR1 MNHEY and CDR2 SMNVEV (reference sequence). The CDR3 is 16 amino acids. This chain's CDR3 is CASSLDRDSHYNEQFF. The CDR3 DNA follows: TGTGCCAGCAGTTTAGACAGGGACTCCCACTACAATGAGCAGTTCTTC.

V and J are TRBV7-2 and TRBJ2-7; D perhaps matches TRBD2 (7 bases). Germline loops: CDR1 SGHTA, CDR2 FQGNSA. Trimming removed 5 bases at V and 3 bases at J, with 20 bases between. This CDR3 comprises 16 residues. CDR3 region: CASSRRGGGRFYEQYF. The CDR3 nucleotides are TGTGCCAGCAGCAGGAGGGGCGGGGGCCGATTCTACGAGCAGTACTTC.

The chain recombines TRBV29-1 with TRBJ1-1; D is unclear. The germline gives CDR1 SQVTM, CDR2 ANQGSEA. The CDR3 contains 11 residues. The ends were cut back, 5 bases at V and 11 bases at J, with 15 bases in the middle. CDR3 region: CSVNPGSLAFF. Written as DNA, the CDR3 is TGCAGCGTTAACCCGGGAAGTTTGGCTTTCTTT. Full variable domain (rest looked up from reference TRBV29-1 and TRBJ1-1): SAVISQKPSRDICQRGTSLTIQCQVDSQVTMMFWYRQQPGQSLTLIATANQGSEATYESGFVIDKFPISRPNLTFSTLTVSNMSPEDSSIYLCSVNPGSLAFFGQGTRLTVV.

Only one count was recorded for this clone. The V and J genes are TRBV5-1 and TRBJ2-3; tentative D call: TRBD1 (5 bases). The V gene's germline CDR1 is SGHRS and CDR2 YFSETQ. The CDR3 runs 16 residues. Trimming stripped 0 bases from V and 0 bases from J, with 11 bases between. The CDR3 DNA reads as TGCGCCAGCAGCTTGGAAGGGGTAAAGAGCACAGATACGCAGTATTTT. Protein sequence: CASSLEGVKSTDTQYF.

This chain links TRBV28 with TRBJ2-4, with TRBD2 identical over 9 bases. Germline CDR1 and CDR2: MDHEN and SYDVKM. CDR3 length equals 15 residues. V was pared by 2 bases and J by 9 bases, with 8 bases of the junction left unmatched. The CDR3 nucleotides are TGTGCCAGCAGTTTAGGCGGGGGGGCGGTTCTCATTCAGTACTTC. This sequence encodes CASSLGGGAVLIQYF.